This TCR beta chain came from a study of shared clonotypes between healthy human individuals (dated by TCRdb to 2020 to 2022). General notes on the study: The cohort comprised two women and three men aged 18 to 49 years. Different laboratories and diverse techniques were used to prepare libraries and sequence TCR repertoires, to increase sequencing depth and limit assay-specific biases. Per donor, three plates each were used for CD4 naive and CD4 memory, two for CD8 naive, and one for CD8 memory. The study deeply sequenced blood TCR repertoires of five healthy adults to estimate repertoire size and the extent of clonotype sharing between individuals. Each donor's leukapheresis produced roughly between roughly 0.85 and 10 billion PBMCs. Overall results and qualifications from the work: Sharing across several donors was observed for 5% to 6.5% of naive CD4, about 3.2% of naive CD8, roughly 2.3% of memory CD4, and roughly 0.4% of memory CD8 clonotypes. Estimated clonotype richness was generally larger for naive than for memory subsets. Because the study included a small number of donors, the genetic and exposure-history diversity represented was limited. Pairwise subsampling indicated that sequencing depth was expected to affect the degree of clonotype sharing among donors. Rarefaction of sorted-subset datasets indicated incomplete sequencing despite the large sequencing depth. Compared with non-shared clonotypes, clonotypes shared by all four sorted-subset donors had higher generation probabilities. Sampling was restricted to blood, and TCR repertoires in tissues likely differ from the TCR repertoires found in blood.

In this sample, this clone turned up once. The antigen it recognizes is unknown. Per-base quality was not reported, and no clone a single base away is much larger than it. Using the deep immunoSEQ assay, TCR CDR3 regions were amplified from genomic DNA by multiplex PCR. Extracted genomic DNA from each cell subset was distributed evenly across all wells of several immunoSEQ 96-well plates, and each plate was treated as a replicate. For sorted subsets, roughly 200 ng of genomic DNA, equivalent to some 30,000 T cell genomes, went into each replicate PCR. Purified libraries were quantified with a Qubit 3.0 fluorometer, sized on a Bioanalyzer 2100, and re-quantified with the KAPA Library Quantification kit. Every immunoSEQ 96-well plate was sequenced on a dedicated single-read 150-cycle Illumina NextSeq 550 flow cell. As for the original processing: The immunoSEQ output contained only junctional sequences without quality scores, so filtering could not match that applied to full-length reads. Sequences were annotated with PyIR, a Python wrapper for IgBLAST v1.9, using IMGT germline references to assign V/J genes and CDR3. Reads were filtered out if the reads had weak V/J assignments (E-value above 1e-6), no CDR3, stop codons, out-of-frame junctions, or ambiguous translated residues. V3J clonotypes were defined as sequences sharing an identical inferred V gene, J gene, and CDR3 amino acid sequence. Percentage overlap between repertoires was calculated by dividing the number of shared unique clonotypes by the size of the smaller repertoire. Richness of each repertoire was evaluated using RTK rarefaction, the Chao1 estimator, and Recon v2.1 estimates of unobserved clonotypes. Generation probabilities were computed with OLGA for all TCRbeta clonotypes obtained by the gDNA method from a handful of donors. Imported from immuneACCESS, the table was reduced by TCRdb to in-frame sequences with V and J called. These copies leave out some clones; in studies compared against another copy, an unresolved V gene accounts for under half, and the cause of the remainder is not known. The V and J calls and the clone size are those of that table, but D and trimming were determined from the DNA. The sample has over 2,000,000 clones on record, around 95% of them singletons. The ten largest clones capture 1.5% to 2% of the sample.

For the CD8 naive samples, CD45RO-negative cells were positively selected for CCR7, yielding a CD45RA+CCR7+ population from which TemRA cells were excluded. The donors were healthy, HIV-negative adults with no recently reported acute infections or vaccinations. Only Caucasian adults living in Nashville, Tennessee, USA were represented among the donors. After blood collection by leukapheresis, PBMCs were isolated using Ficoll-Histopaque density gradient centrifugation and then cryopreserved in the vapor phase of liquid nitrogen. Analytical flow cytometry was used to check the purity and quantity of every magnetically sorted T cell population. Genomic DNA was isolated from every sorted fraction and measured by UV absorbance on a Nanodrop 2000c. The sample consisted of naive CD8+ T cells from PBMCs. The cell subset or site label, as the study defines it: CD45RA+CCR7+. This TCR was sampled from a young man in good health. Some clones in this sample may be carry-over from other donors' samples.

The nucleotide sequence is TGTGCCAGCAGCGGACTCGGGACTCCGAACACTGAAGCTTTCTTT. The resulting protein is CASSGLGTPNTEAFF. The chain employs TRBV27 and TRBJ1-1; perhaps TRBD1 is the D gene, with 5 bases matching. From the germline V gene (reference sequence), CDR1 is MNHEY and CDR2 is SMNVEV. V and J are truncated by 6 bases and 1 base respectively, leaving an intervening sequence of 15 bases. There are 15 amino acids in the CDR3, from cysteine to phenylalanine inclusive. Only CDR3 DNA is held: 45 bases, read in frame from base 1.